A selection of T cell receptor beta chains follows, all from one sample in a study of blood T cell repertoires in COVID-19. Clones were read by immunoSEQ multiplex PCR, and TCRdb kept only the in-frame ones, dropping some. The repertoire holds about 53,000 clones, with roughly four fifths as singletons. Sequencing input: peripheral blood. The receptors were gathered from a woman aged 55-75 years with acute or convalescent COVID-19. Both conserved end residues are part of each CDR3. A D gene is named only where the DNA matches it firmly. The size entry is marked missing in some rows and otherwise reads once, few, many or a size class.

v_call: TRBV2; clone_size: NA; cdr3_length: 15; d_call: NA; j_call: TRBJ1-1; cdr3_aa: CASRYQQGSNTEAFF; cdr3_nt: TGTGCCAGCAGATACCAACAGGGATCTAACACTGAAGCTTTCTTT
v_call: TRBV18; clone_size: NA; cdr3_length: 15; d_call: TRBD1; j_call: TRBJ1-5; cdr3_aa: CASSPPGRGWQPQHF; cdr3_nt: TGTGCCAGCTCACCACCTGGCAGGGGGTGGCAGCCCCAGCATTTT
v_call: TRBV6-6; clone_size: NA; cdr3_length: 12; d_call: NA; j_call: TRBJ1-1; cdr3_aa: CASSFQGTEAFF; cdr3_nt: TGTGCCAGCAGTTTTCAGGGAACTGAAGCTTTCTTT
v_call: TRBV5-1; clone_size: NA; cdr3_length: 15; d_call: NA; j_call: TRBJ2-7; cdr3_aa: CASSLAFQGTYEQYF; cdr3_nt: TGCGCCAGCAGCTTGGCCTTCCAGGGGACCTACGAGCAGTACTTC
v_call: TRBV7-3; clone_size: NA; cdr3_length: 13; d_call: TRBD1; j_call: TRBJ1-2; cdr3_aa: CASSLEGAYGYTF; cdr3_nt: TGTGCCAGCAGCTTAGAGGGGGCGTATGGCTACACCTTC
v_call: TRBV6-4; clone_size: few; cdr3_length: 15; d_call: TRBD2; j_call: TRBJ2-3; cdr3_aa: CASSETSGTTDTQYF; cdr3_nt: TGTGCCAGCAGTGAAACTAGCGGGACGACAGATACGCAGTATTTT
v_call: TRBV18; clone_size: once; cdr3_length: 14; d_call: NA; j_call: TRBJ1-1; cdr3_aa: CASSQGSSNTEAFF; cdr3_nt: TGTGCCAGCTCACAAGGGAGTTCGAACACTGAAGCTTTCTTT
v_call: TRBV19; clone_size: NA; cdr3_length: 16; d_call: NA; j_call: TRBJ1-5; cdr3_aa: CASSRDGFSGNQPQHF; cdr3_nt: TGTGCCAGTAGTAGAGACGGGTTTTCGGGCAATCAGCCCCAGCATTTT
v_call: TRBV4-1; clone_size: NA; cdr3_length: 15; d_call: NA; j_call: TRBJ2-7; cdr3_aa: CASSQELAVPYEQYF; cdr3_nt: TGCGCCAGCAGCCAAGAGTTGGCAGTTCCCTACGAGCAGTACTTC
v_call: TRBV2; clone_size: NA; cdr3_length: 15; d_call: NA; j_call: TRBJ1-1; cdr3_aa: CASSAFGGTNTEAFF; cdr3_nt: TGTGCCAGCAGCGCCTTTGGGGGGACGAACACTGAAGCTTTCTTT
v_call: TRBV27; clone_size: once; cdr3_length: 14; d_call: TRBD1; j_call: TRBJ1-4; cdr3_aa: CASSLAGGGEKLFF; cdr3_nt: TGTGCCAGCAGTTTAGCAGGGGGTGGTGAAAAACTGTTTTTT
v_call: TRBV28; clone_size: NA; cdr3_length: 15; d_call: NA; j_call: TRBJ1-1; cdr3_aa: CASSPPGGQNTEAFF; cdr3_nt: TGTGCCAGCAGTCCCCCCGGCGGGCAGAACACTGAAGCTTTCTTT
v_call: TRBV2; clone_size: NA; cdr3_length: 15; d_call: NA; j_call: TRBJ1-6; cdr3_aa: CASRATSSYNSPLHF; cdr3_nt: TGTGCCAGCAGGGCGACTTCCTCCTATAATTCACCCCTCCACTTT
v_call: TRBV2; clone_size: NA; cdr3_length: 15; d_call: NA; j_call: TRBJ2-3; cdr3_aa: CASSGSVTPTDTQYF; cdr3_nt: TGTGCCAGCAGTGGGAGCGTCACACCCACAGATACGCAGTATTTT
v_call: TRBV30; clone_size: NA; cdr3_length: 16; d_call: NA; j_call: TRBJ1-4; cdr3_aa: CAWSGPQRLANEKLFF; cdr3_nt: TGTGCCTGGAGTGGGCCCCAACGGCTAGCTAATGAAAAACTGTTTTTT
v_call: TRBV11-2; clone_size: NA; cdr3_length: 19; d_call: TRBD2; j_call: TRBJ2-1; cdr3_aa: CASSSRLAGGPSSYNEQFF; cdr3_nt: TGTGCCAGCAGCTCCAGACTAGCGGGAGGACCAAGCTCCTACAATGAGCAGTTCTTC